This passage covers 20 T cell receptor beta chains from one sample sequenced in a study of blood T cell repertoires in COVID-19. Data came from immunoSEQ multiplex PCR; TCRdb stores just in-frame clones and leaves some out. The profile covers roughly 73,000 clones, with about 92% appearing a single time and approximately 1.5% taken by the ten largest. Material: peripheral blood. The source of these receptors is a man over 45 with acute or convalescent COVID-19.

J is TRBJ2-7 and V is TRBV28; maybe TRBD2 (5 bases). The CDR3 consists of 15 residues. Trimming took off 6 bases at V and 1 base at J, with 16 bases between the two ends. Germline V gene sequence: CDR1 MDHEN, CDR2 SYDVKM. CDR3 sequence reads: CASSNLLARSYEQYF. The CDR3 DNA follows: TGTGCCAGCAGCAACCTCCTAGCCAGGTCCTACGAGCAGTACTTC. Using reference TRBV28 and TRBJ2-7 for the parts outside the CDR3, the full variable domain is DVKVTQSSRYLVKRTGEKVFLECVQDMDHENMFWYRQDPGLGLRLIYFSYDVKMKEKGDIPEGYSVSREKKERFSLILESASTNQTSMYLCASSNLLARSYEQYFGPGTRLTVT.

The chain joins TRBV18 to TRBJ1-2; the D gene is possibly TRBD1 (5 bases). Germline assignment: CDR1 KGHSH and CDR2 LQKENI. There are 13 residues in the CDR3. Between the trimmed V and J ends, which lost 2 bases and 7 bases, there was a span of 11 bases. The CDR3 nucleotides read TGTGCCAGCTCACCAGACGAAGGGGTTGGCTACACCTTC. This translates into CASSPDEGVGYTF.

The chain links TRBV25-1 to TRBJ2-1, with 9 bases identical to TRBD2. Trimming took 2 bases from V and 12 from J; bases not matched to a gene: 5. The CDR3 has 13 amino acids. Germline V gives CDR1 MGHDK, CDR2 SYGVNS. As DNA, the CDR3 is TGTGCCAGCAGTGAAGCTAGCGGGGTGGGGCAGTTCTTC. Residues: CASSEASGVGQFF.

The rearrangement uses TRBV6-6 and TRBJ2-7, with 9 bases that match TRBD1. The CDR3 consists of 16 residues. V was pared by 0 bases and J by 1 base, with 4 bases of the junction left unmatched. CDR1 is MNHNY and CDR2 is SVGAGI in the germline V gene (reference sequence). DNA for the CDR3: TGTGCCAGCAGTTACTCGGACAGGGGAATATCCTACGAGCAGTACTTC. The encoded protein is CASSYSDRGISYEQYF.

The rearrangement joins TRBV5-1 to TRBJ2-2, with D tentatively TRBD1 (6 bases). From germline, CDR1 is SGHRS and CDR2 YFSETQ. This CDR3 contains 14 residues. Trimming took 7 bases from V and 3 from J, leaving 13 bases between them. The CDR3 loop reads CASEKGEYTGELFF. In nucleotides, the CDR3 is TGCGCCAGCGAAAAGGGGGAATACACCGGGGAGCTGTTTTTT.

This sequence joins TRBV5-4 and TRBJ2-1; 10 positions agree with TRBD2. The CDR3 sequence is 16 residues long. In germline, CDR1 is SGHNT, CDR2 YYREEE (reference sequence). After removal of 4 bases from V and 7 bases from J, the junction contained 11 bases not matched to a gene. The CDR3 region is CASSPPPSGRSNEQFF. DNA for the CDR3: TGTGCCAGCAGCCCCCCCCCTAGCGGGAGAAGTAATGAGCAGTTCTTC.

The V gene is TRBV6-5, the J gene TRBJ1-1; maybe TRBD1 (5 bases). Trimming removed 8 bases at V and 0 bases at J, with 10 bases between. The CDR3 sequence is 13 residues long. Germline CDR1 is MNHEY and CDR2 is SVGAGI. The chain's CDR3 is CASLRQMNTEAFF. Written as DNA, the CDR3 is TGTGCCAGCTTAAGACAGATGAACACTGAAGCTTTCTTT.

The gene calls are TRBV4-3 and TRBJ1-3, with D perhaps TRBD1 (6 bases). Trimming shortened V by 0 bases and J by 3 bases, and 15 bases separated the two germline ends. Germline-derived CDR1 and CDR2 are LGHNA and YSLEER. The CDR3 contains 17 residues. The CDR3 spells CASSQEFKQGYGNTIYF. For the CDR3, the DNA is TGCGCCAGCAGCCAAGAGTTCAAACAGGGTTATGGAAACACCATATATTTT.

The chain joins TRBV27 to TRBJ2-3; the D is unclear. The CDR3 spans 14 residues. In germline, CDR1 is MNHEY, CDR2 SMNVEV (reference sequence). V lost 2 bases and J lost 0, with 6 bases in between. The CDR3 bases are TGTGCCAGCAGTTTACTCGGGAGCACAGATACGCAGTATTTT. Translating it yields CASSLLGSTDTQYF.

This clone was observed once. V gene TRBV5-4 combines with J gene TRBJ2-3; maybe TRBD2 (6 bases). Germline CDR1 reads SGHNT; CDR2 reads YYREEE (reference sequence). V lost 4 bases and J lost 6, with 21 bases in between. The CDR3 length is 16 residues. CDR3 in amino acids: CASSQPGGAGTDTQYF. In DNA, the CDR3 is TGTGCCAGCAGCCAGCCCGGGGGAGCAGGAACGGATACGCAGTATTTT.

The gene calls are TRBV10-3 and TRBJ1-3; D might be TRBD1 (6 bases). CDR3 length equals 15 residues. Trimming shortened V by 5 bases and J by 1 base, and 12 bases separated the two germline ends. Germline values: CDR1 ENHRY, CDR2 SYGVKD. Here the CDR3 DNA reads TGTGCCATCAGTTCACAGGGAGAATCTGGAAACACCATATATTTT. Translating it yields CAISSQGESGNTIYF.

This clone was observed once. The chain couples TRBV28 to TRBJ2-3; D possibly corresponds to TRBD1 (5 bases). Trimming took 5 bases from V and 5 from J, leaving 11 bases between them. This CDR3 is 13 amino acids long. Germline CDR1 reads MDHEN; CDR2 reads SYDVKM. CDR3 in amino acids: CASSRGDGDTQYF. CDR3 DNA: TGTGCCAGCAGTAGGGGCGATGGAGATACGCAGTATTTT.

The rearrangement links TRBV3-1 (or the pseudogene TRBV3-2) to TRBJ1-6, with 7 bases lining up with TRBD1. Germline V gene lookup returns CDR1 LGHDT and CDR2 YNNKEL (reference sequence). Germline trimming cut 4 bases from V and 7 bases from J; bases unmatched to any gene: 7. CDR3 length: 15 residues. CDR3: CASSLTGQANSPLHF. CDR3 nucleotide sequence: TGTGCCAGCAGCCTGACAGGGCAGGCGAATTCACCCCTCCACTTT.

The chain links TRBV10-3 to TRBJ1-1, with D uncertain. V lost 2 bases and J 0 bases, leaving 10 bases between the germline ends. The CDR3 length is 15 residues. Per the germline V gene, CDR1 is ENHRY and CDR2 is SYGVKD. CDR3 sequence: CAISEPAGVNTEAFF. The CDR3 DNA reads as TGTGCCATCAGTGAGCCCGCCGGGGTGAACACTGAAGCTTTCTTT.

CDR3 amino acids: CASSHPTRDPDTQYF. CDR3 in DNA: TGTGCCAGCAGCCACCCGACTAGGGACCCAGATACGCAGTATTTT. The chain recombines TRBV16 with TRBJ2-3; tentative D call: TRBD2 (6 bases). Trimming removed 3 bases at V and 4 bases at J, with 14 bases between. There are 15 residues in the CDR3. Per the germline V gene, CDR1 is KGHSY and CDR2 is FQNENV.

This chain's CDR3 is CASSQEVAANTGELFF. CDR3 nucleotides: TGTGCCAGCAGCCAAGAGGTAGCGGCGAACACCGGGGAGCTGTTTTTT. This rearrangement joins TRBV4-2 to TRBJ2-2, with D perhaps matching TRBD2 (6 bases). Germline V gene sequence: CDR1 LGHNA, CDR2 YNFKEQ. This CDR3 comprises 16 residues. Trimming pared 0 bases from V and 0 bases from J, leaving 8 bases between.

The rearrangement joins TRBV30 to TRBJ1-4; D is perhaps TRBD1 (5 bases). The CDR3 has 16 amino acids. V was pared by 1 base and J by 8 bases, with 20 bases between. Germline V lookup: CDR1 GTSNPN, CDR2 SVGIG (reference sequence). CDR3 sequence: CAWSGTVGGDYEKLFF. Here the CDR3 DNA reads TGTGCCTGGAGTGGAACCGTGGGCGGGGACTACGAAAAACTGTTTTTT. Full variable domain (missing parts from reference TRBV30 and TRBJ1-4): SQTIHQWPATLVQPVGSPLSLECTVEGTSNPNLYWYRQAAGRGLQLLFYSVGIGQISSEVPQNLSASRPQDRQFILSSKKLLLSDSGFYLCAWSGTVGGDYEKLFFGSGTQLSVL.

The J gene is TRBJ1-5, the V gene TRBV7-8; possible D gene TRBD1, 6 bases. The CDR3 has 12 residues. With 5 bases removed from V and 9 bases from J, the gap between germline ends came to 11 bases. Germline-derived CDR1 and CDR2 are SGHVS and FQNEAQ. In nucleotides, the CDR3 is TGTGCCAGCAGCCCAGGGGTAGGGCCCCAGCATTTT. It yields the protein CASSPGVGPQHF.

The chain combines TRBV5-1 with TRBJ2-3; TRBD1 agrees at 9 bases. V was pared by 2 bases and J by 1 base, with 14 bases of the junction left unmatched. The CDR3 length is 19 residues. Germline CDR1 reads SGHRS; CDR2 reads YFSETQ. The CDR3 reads CASSLRLITGGVGTDTQYF. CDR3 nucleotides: TGCGCCAGCAGCTTACGCCTCATTACAGGGGGCGTTGGCACAGATACGCAGTATTTT.

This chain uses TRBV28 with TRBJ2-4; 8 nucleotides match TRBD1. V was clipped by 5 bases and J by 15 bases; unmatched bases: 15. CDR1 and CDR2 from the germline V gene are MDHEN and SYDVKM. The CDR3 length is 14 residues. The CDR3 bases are TGTGCCAGCAGTCCATTACCGGGACAGGCCTTTCGGTACTTC. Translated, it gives CASSPLPGQAFRYF.